The next 12 T cell receptor beta chains were all read from a single sample in a study of CD8+ T cells in alopecia areata (dated by TCRdb to between 2018 and 2020). Cells from mouse cutaneous lymph nodes were pooled, stained for CD4, CD8alpha, NKG2D, NKG2ACE and other markers, and then sorted on a BD Influx. The library was built by means of the immunoSEQ multiplex PCR assay. RNA was extracted from all samples and reverse transcribed into cDNA, which served as template for TCR sequencing. TCRdb re-hosts the immuneACCESS table, in-frame sequences only. Its copies lack some clones; in the studies checked, an unresolved V gene accounts for under half of them, and the cause for the rest is not known. The sample records 290,000 or so clones, none occurring a single time. Jointly, the top ten make up 1.2% of the sample. Sequencing input: CD4+ T cells sorted from a lymph node. The receptors shown here come from a C3H/HeJ mouse with alopecia areata. The haplotype of this strain at the MHC is H2-k.

This clone appeared a few times. Gene names and germline match the mouse. The sequence runs out 4 residues before the end of the CDR3; the remainder is reconstructed from the germline J gene. This rearrangement joins TRBV19 to TRBJ2-1, with 10 bases identical to TRBD2. The CDR3 totals 15 residues. Germline V gene data show CDR1 as FNHDT and CDR2 as SITEND (reference sequence). The trim removed 3 bases at V and 6 bases at J, leaving 6 bases unmatched. The CDR3 is CASSTQGLGFAEQFF. The CDR3 bases that were read are TGTGCCAGCAGTACCCAGGGACTGGGGTTTGCT.

Remarks on this clone: Mouse gene names and germline throughout. The read halts 4 residues ahead of the CDR3 end, with the missing end drawn from the germline J gene. The chain uses TRBV19 and TRBJ2-3; possibly TRBD1 for D (6 bases). The V end was cut by 0 bases, the J end by 0 bases, with 11 bases between. There are 16 residues in the CDR3. Germline CDR1 is FNHDT and CDR2 is SITEND (reference sequence). The chain's CDR3 is CASSIEGTTSAETLYF. CDR3 DNA (partial): TGTGCCAGCAGTATAGAGGGGACAACTAGTGCAGAA.

This clone was detected many times. Germline and genes here are mouse. The read stops 4 residues short of the end of the CDR3; the missing end is completed from the germline J gene. The rearrangement uses TRBV17 and TRBJ2-3; no firm D call. In germline, CDR1 is MNHDT, CDR2 YYDKIL. V was shortened by 5 bases and J by 0 bases, with 6 bases between the two germline ends. The CDR3 is made up of 13 amino acids. The DNA read from the CDR3 is TGTGCTAGCAGTGACATTAGTGCAGAA. Translating it yields CASSDISAE. The whole CDR3 sequence reads CASSDISAETLYF. Looking up the rest from reference TRBV17 and TRBJ2-3 gives the full variable domain: DTTVKQNPRYKLARVGKPVNLICSQTMNHDTMYWYQKKPNQAPKLLLFYYDKILNREADTFEKFQSSRPNNSFCSLYIGSAGLEYSAMYLCASSDISAETLYFGSGTRLTVL.

For this clone: These gene names are mouse names. Read coverage stops 4 residues before the CDR3 terminus; the germline J gene supplies the remainder. This sample includes further DNA sequences coding for the same CDR3. The chain combines TRBV13-3 with TRBJ2-5, with 8 bases that match TRBD1. There are 14 residues in the CDR3. Germline V gene lookup returns CDR1 NNHDY and CDR2 SYVADS. CDR3: CASSDGRGRDTQYF. CDR3 DNA, as far as it was read: TGTGCCAGCAGTGATGGCAGGGGGCGCGAC.

In its sample, this clone was seen a few times. Gene names are the mouse ones. The observed sequence ends 4 residues before the CDR3 terminus, with the missing tail filled in from the germline J gene. J is TRBJ2-1 and V is TRBV1; 11 bases align to TRBD2. V was pared by 6 bases and J by 4 bases, with 2 bases of the junction left unmatched. CDR1 and CDR2 from the germline V gene are NSQYPW and LRSPGD (reference sequence). The CDR3 sequence is 14 residues long. The CDR3 loop reads CTCRGDWGYAEQFF. Incomplete CDR3 DNA: TGCACCTGCAGAGGGGACTGGGGGTATGCT.

A remark on this clone: All gene names here are mouse names. The read ends 4 residues shy of where the CDR3 ends; the end is completed using the germline J gene. V and J are TRBV5 and TRBJ2-5; tentative D call: TRBD1 (5 bases). Germline CDR1 LGHNA, CDR2 YNLKQL (reference sequence). The CDR3 totals 14 residues. Between the trimmed V and J ends, which lost 1 base and 2 bases, there was a span of 7 bases. CDR3 region: CASSQGTSQDTQYF. CDR3 DNA (partial): TGTGCCAGCAGCCAAGGGACATCCCAAGAC.

Note on this clone: Gene names are the mouse ones. The read terminates 4 residues before the CDR3 end, so the remaining end is supplied by the germline J gene. The rearrangement links TRBV13-3 to TRBJ2-2, with 12 bases aligning to TRBD2. Unmatched junction bases numbered 3, after V lost 5 bases and J lost 4 bases. The germline CDR1 and CDR2 sequences are NNHDY and SYVADS. This CDR3 contains 15 residues. This CDR3 is CASRRLGGPTGQLYF. The sequenced part of the CDR3 DNA is TGTGCCAGCAGGAGACTGGGGGGGCCCACCGGG.

About this clone itself: Genes and germline are mouse. CDR3 protein: CTCSADGGRSYEQYF. CDR3 bases read: TGCACCTGCAGTGCAGACGGGGGGCGCTCCTAT. This chain joins TRBV1 and TRBJ2-7; tentatively, D is TRBD2 (7 bases). Coverage ceases 4 residues before the CDR3 finishes, and the germline J gene fills in the end. The V and J ends lost 0 bases and 0 bases respectively, with 9 bases between them. Germline CDR1 and CDR2: NSQYPW and LRSPGD (reference sequence). The CDR3 is made up of 15 amino acids.

A note on this clone: Genes and germline are mouse. The DNA ends 4 residues before the CDR3 does, and the rest of the CDR3 is filled in from the germline J gene. V gene TRBV1 combines with J gene TRBJ2-7; possible D gene TRBD1, 5 bases. This CDR3 comprises 13 residues. Germline CDR1 NSQYPW, CDR2 LRSPGD (reference sequence). V was cut by 7 bases and J by 0 bases, with 10 bases left in between. CDR3 bases read: TGCACCTGCAAGACAGAAAGCTCCTAT. The encoded protein is CTCKTESSY. In full, the CDR3 is CTCKTESSYEQYF. Full variable domain (rest looked up from reference TRBV1 and TRBJ2-7): VTLLEQNPRWRLVPRGQAVNLRCILKNSQYPWMSWYQQDLQKQLQWLFTLRSPGDKEVKSLPGADYLATRVTDTELRLQVANMSQGRTLYCTCKTESSYEQYFGPGTRLTVL.

This clone was seen a few times. Gene names and germline refer to mouse. The sequenced fragment ends 4 residues before the CDR3 boundary, so the rest is inferred from the germline J gene. This sample includes further DNA sequences coding for the same CDR3. The chain uses TRBV5 and TRBJ1-1; D is ambiguous. CDR1 and CDR2 from the germline V gene are LGHNA and YNLKQL (reference sequence). This CDR3 is 13 amino acids long. Trimming removed 1 base from V and 0 bases from J, with 3 bases in between. The CDR3 loop reads CASSQVQNTEVFF. The sequenced CDR3 bases are TGTGCCAGCAGCCAAGTCCAGAACACA.

This clone was counted a few times. Gene and germline names: mouse. The CDR3 end falls 4 residues outside the read, so it is completed with the germline J gene. The chain joins TRBV1 to TRBJ2-7, with 8 bases that match TRBD1. CDR3 length equals 16 residues. CDR1 is NSQYPW and CDR2 is LRSPGD in the germline V gene (reference sequence). V lost 3 bases to trimming and J lost 1 base; unmatched junction nucleotides: 8. The part of the CDR3 DNA that was read is TGCACCTGCAGTGCTCCCTCGACAGGGGTGTCCTAT. Its translation: CTCSAPSTGVSY. In full, the CDR3 reads CTCSAPSTGVSYEQYF.

The table lists this clone with a few counts. Germline and genes here are mouse. The CDR3 end falls 3 residues outside the read, so it is completed with the germline J gene. V and J are TRBV31 and TRBJ1-6, with no clear D. TRBJ1-6 is an ORF; its function is uncertain. The CDR3 runs to 13 residues. Between the trimmed V and J ends, which lost 5 bases and 2 bases, there was a span of 7 bases. The germline gives CDR1 GKSSPN, CDR2 SITVG. The DNA read from the CDR3 is TGTGCCTGGTACAGCCCCTATAATTCGCCC. It encodes CAWYSPYNSP. In full, the CDR3 is CAWYSPYNSPLYF.